These 15 T cell receptor beta chains came from one sample sequenced in a study of blood T cell repertoires in COVID-19. Profiled with immunoSEQ multiplex PCR; TCRdb holds only in-frame clones, not every one. The data show tens of thousands of clones, with around 85% seen just once and under 1.5% held by the top ten. Sequences were obtained from peripheral blood. Receptors were obtained from a woman aged 60 to 75 with acute or convalescent COVID-19.

This chain uses TRBV19 with TRBJ1-2, with a possible D match to TRBD1 (6 bases). The V end was cut by 5 bases, the J end by 3 bases, with 16 bases between. Germline loops: CDR1 LNHDA, CDR2 SQIVND (reference sequence). There are 15 residues in the CDR3. Here the CDR3 reads CASSPQGNSDYGYTF. The CDR3 nucleotides read TGTGCCAGTAGTCCCCAGGGGAATTCTGACTATGGCTACACCTTC.

The chain is built from TRBV18 and TRBJ1-1; D not certain. The CDR3 contains 14 residues. V shed 3 bases and J shed 4 bases, with 12 bases lying between them. CDR1 KGHSH and CDR2 LQKENI come from the germline V gene. The CDR3 sequence: CASSPRREATEAFF. The CDR3, as DNA: TGTGCCAGCTCACCGAGAAGGGAGGCCACTGAAGCTTTCTTT.

The chain links TRBV5-1 to TRBJ2-3, with 9 bases aligning to TRBD2. Germline lookup yields CDR1 SGHRS and CDR2 YFSETQ. The CDR3 consists of 16 residues. The trim removed 3 bases at V and 0 bases at J, leaving 5 bases unmatched. The CDR3 loop reads CASSSLAGASTDTQYF. The CDR3 DNA sequence: TGCGCCAGCAGCTCCTTAGCGGGGGCAAGCACAGATACGCAGTATTTT.

V and J are TRBV28 and TRBJ1-2, with 7 nucleotides matching TRBD1. The J segment lost 8 bases and the V segment lost 4 bases, leaving 13 bases of the junction unmatched. The CDR3 covers 15 residues. The germline gives CDR1 MDHEN, CDR2 SYDVKM. Written as DNA, the CDR3 is TGTGCCAGCAGTTCGCGACAGGGAGGTACGTGGGGCTACACCTTC. It codes for CASSSRQGGTWGYTF.

This chain connects TRBV12-5 to TRBJ1-2; possibly TRBD1 for D (6 bases). V was cut by 5 bases and J by 5 bases, with 12 bases left in between. This CDR3 contains 13 residues. From germline, CDR1 is LGHNT and CDR2 FRNRAP. The CDR3: CASGIDRRYGYTF. DNA of the CDR3: TGTGCTAGTGGTATTGACAGGCGATATGGCTACACCTTC.

CDR3 loop: CASSQSSSGRAADTQYF. The CDR3 nucleotides read TGTGCCAGCAGCCAGTCTAGTAGCGGGAGGGCCGCAGATACGCAGTATTTT. The chain joins TRBV5-4 to TRBJ2-3; 11 bases align to TRBD2. CDR1 and CDR2 (germline): SGHNT, YYREEE (reference sequence). This CDR3 has 17 residues. Losses at the gene ends were 4 bases for V and 4 bases for J; bases not matched to a gene: 11.

Here the CDR3 reads CASSYRGSNYGYTF. The DNA for the CDR3 is TGTGCCAGCAGTTACCGGGGGTCGAACTATGGCTACACCTTC. This chain links TRBV6-5 with TRBJ1-2; perhaps TRBD1 as D (5 bases). V was pared by 2 bases and J by 2 bases, with 9 bases between. Germline CDR1 reads MNHEY; CDR2 reads SVGAGI. The CDR3 extends over 14 amino acids.

This clone was detected only a few times. The J gene is TRBJ1-2, the V gene TRBV13; 7 bases match TRBD1. The CDR3 sequence is 17 residues long. Germline CDR1 reads PRHDT; CDR2 reads FYEKMQ (reference sequence). J lost 9 bases, V lost 3 bases, and 19 bases had no gene match. DNA for the CDR3: TGTGCCAGCAGCTTCCTAACTGTAATCGGGACAGAGTTTAGCTACACCTTC. This translates into CASSFLTVIGTEFSYTF.

The chain links TRBV2 to TRBJ2-1, with 8 bases fitting TRBD1. CDR1 is SNHLY, CDR2 FYNNEI, per germline. The junction had 8 bases not matched to a gene; V was cut back by 6 bases and J by 1 base. The CDR3 totals 16 residues. CDR3: CASSPGTGMSYNEQFF. DNA of the CDR3: TGTGCCAGCAGCCCCGGGACAGGTATGTCCTACAATGAGCAGTTCTTC.

This clone was picked up a small number of times. V and J are TRBV18 and TRBJ1-5; D is uncertain. The germline CDR1 and CDR2 sequences are KGHSH and LQKENI. The CDR3 extends over 15 amino acids. V was clipped by 4 bases and J by 4 bases, with 14 bases between them. For the CDR3, the DNA is TGTGCCAGCTCACTATCCGCGCACGGGAATCAGCCCCAGCATTTT. This encodes CASSLSAHGNQPQHF.

In its sample, this clone was seen a few times. The chain carries TRBV24-1 and TRBJ2-7; 12 nucleotides match TRBD2. Trimming removed 3 bases from V and 5 bases from J; junction bases left unmatched: 4. Germline assignment: CDR1 KGHDR and CDR2 SFDVKD. The CDR3 length is 15 residues. DNA for the CDR3: TGTGCCACCAGTGATCGGACTAGCGGGATCCACGAGCAGTACTTC. This translates into CATSDRTSGIHEQYF.

This clone was seen a few times. V is TRBV28 and J is TRBJ2-1; D unresolved. The germline V gene encodes CDR1 MDHEN and CDR2 SYDVKM. The CDR3 is made up of 12 amino acids. Trimming removed 1 base from V and 4 bases from J, with 2 bases in between. The CDR3: CASSLSYNEQFF. The CDR3 DNA reads as TGTGCCAGCAGTTTATCATACAATGAGCAGTTCTTC.

The chain recombines TRBV28 with TRBJ2-4; the match to TRBD2 covers 9 bases. Germline CDR1 is MDHEN and CDR2 is SYDVKM. V lost 5 bases and J lost 0; bases outside the gene matches: 5. There are 16 residues in the CDR3. CDR3 bases: TGTGCCAGCAGTAGGGCGGGGGGGATAGCCAAAAACATTCAGTACTTC. Translating it yields CASSRAGGIAKNIQYF.

J is TRBJ1-6 and V is TRBV28; D is perhaps TRBD1 (6 bases). Germline values: CDR1 MDHEN, CDR2 SYDVKM. Trimming removed 1 base at V and 9 bases at J, with 13 bases between. The CDR3 loop spans 15 amino acids. CDR3 sequence: CASSLFGQNGSPLHF. As DNA, the CDR3 is TGTGCCAGCAGTTTATTCGGACAGAACGGTTCACCCCTCCACTTT. Together with reference TRBV28 and TRBJ1-6, the CDR3 gives the full variable domain: DVKVTQSSRYLVKRTGEKVFLECVQDMDHENMFWYRQDPGLGLRLIYFSYDVKMKEKGDIPEGYSVSREKKERFSLILESASTNQTSMYLCASSLFGQNGSPLHFGNGTRLTVT.

For the CDR3, the DNA is TGTGCCAGCAGCCCAGGGGATGAGGCCTATAATTCACCCCTCCACTTT. Protein product: CASSPGDEAYNSPLHF. The gene calls are TRBV5-5 and TRBJ1-6; tentatively, D is TRBD1 (6 bases). The CDR3 consists of 16 residues. Germline lookup yields CDR1 SGHKS and CDR2 YYEKEE (reference sequence). The ends were cut back, 4 bases at V and 2 bases at J, with 13 bases in the middle.